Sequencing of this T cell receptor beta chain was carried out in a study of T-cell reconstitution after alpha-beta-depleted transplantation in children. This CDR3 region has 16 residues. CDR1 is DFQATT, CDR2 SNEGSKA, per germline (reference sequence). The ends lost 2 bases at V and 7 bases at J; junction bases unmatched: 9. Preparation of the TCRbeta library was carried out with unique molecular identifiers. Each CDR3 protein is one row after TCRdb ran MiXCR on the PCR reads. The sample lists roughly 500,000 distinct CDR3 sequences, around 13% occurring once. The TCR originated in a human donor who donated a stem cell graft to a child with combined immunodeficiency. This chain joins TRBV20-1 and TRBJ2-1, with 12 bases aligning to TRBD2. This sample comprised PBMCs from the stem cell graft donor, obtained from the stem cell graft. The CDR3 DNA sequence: TGCAGTGCTAGATCCGGACTAGCGGGGTTCCGGAATGAGCAGTTCTTC. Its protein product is CSARSGLAGFRNEQFF.